Each of the 16 T cell receptor beta chains below was sequenced from the same sample in a study of tumor and adjacent non-tumor tissue in lung cancer. TCRbeta libraries were built with three rounds of nested PCR, modified from ARM-PCR. TCRdb independently ran MiXCR on the multiplex PCR reads; one entry per CDR3 protein. Of 70,000 to 90,000 distinct CDR3 sequences listed, approximately 71% are singletons. The template was RNA from unsorted bulk tissue. This non-tumor lung sample came from over 3 cm beyond the tumor edge. The specimen sequenced was distant non-tumor lung tissue. The origin of the receptors is a woman aged 45-65 years with non-small cell lung cancer.

As concerns this clonotype: The junction departs from germline at one end; a sequencing error may be responsible. The rearrangement uses TRBV7-8 and TRBJ2-1; 8 bases are a match to TRBD1. The germline gives CDR1 SGHVS, CDR2 FQNEAQ. The CDR3 spans 13 residues. In nucleotides, the CDR3 is TGTGCCAGCACCTTGGACAGGGACAATGAGCATTTCTTC. Amino acid sequence: CASTLDRDNEHFF. Complete variable domain (other parts from reference TRBV7-8 and TRBJ2-1): GAGVSQSPRYKVAKRGQDVALRCDPISGHVSLFWYQQALGQGPEFLTYFQNEAQLDKSGLPSDRFFAERPEGSVSTLKIQRTQQEDSAVYLCASTLDRDNEHFFGPGTRLTVL.

The gene calls are TRBV5-4 and TRBJ2-7; TRBD1 might be the D (5 bases). Trimming left V 3 bases short and J 5 bases short, with 27 bases between. There are 18 residues in the CDR3. Per germline, CDR1 SGHNT and CDR2 YYREEE (reference sequence). The DNA for the CDR3 is TGTGCCAGCAGCTCGAGTGAATGGGGATCGACATGGGGCAACGAGCAGTACTTC. This sequence encodes CASSSSEWGSTWGNEQYF.

Remarks on this clonotype: Since a much larger clone is just one base distant, this may be a read error. The chain is built from TRBV28 and TRBJ2-7, with unresolved D. V was shortened by 7 bases and J by 1 base, with 11 bases between the two germline ends. CDR1 and CDR2 from the germline V gene are MDHEN and SYDVKM. This CDR3 spans 13 amino acids. The CDR3 DNA reads TGTGCCAGCAATTTGGCCGGATCCTACGAGCAGTACTTC. Residues: CASNLAGSYEQYF.

Remarks on this clonotype: At one of its ends the junction is not consistent with the germline gene, which may arise from a read error. This chain joins TRBV24-1 and TRBJ2-3; D is perhaps TRBD1 (5 bases). CDR1 and CDR2 (germline): KGHDR, SFDVKD. This CDR3 contains 13 residues. The CDR3 nucleotides read TGTGTCACCAGTGGGCAGGGTACAGATACGCCGTATTTT. This gives the protein CVTSGQGTDTPYF.

Concerning this clonotype itself: A junction boundary mismatches the germline segment, possibly from a read error. This chain joins TRBV20-1 and TRBJ2-5, with no clear D. CDR3 length: 13 residues. Germline assignment: CDR1 DFQATT and CDR2 SNEGSKA (reference sequence). CDR3 amino acids: CSARLTSQGTQYF. The DNA of the CDR3 is TGTAGTGCTAGATTAACCAGCCAAGGGACCCAGTACTTC.

By sample fraction, this clonotype is medium-sized. The chain combines TRBV12-3 or TRBV12-4 with TRBJ2-7; 7 bases match TRBD2. J gave up 2 bases and V 5 bases, and 6 bases lay outside the gene matches. The length of the CDR3 is 14 residues. Written as DNA, the CDR3 is TGTGCCAGCAGTGTCGGGGGGACTCCCTACGAGCAGTACTTC. Its translation is CASSVGGTPYEQYF.

This clonotype was seen at least ten times. The V call is TRBV29-1, the J call TRBJ2-3; D may be TRBD1 or TRBD2 (6 bases each). The CDR3 has 14 amino acids. V dropped 7 bases and J dropped 1 base, with 15 bases sitting between them. Per the germline V gene, CDR1 is SQVTM and CDR2 is ANQGSEA. CDR3 amino acids: CSARGHRGTDTQYF. The CDR3 DNA sequence: TGCAGCGCCCGGGGGCATAGGGGCACAGATACGCAGTATTTT.

This clonotype was seen a single time. This may be a read error: a much more frequent sequence differs by one nucleotide. This sequence joins TRBV7-9 and TRBJ1-2; TRBD1 agrees at 7 bases. This CDR3 region has 13 residues. Germline CDR1 SEHNR, CDR2 FQNEAQ (reference sequence). V dropped 7 bases and J dropped 8; count of bases not matched to a gene: 10. The chain's CDR3 is CASNLTTGEGYTF. In DNA, the CDR3 is TGTGCCAGCAACCTCACTACAGGGGAAGGCTACACCTTC.

This clonotype was observed once. CDR3 DNA sequence: TGCGCCAGCAGCCGAGACTCAGGGTATCGAGCCTACAATGAGCAGTTCTTC. Translation gives CASSRDSGYRAYNEQFF. The chain has TRBV4-1 and TRBJ2-1, with a tentative D call TRBD1 (5 bases). This CDR3 contains 17 residues. Trimming removed 4 bases at V and 2 bases at J, with 18 bases between. Germline assignment: CDR1 MGHRA and CDR2 YSYEKL.

Comment on this clonotype: With a much larger clone just one base away, this may be a read error. This rearrangement joins TRBV12-3 or TRBV12-4 to TRBJ2-1; D tentatively reads TRBD1 or TRBD2 (7 bases each). CDR3 size: 14 residues. V lost 3 bases and J lost 12, with 18 bases in between. Written as DNA, the CDR3 is TGTGCCAGCAGTTTTCAACAACAGGGGAGGGGGCAGTTCTTC. It is translated as CASSFQQQGRGQFF.

About this clonotype itself: One junction end disagrees with the germline gene, perhaps due to a read error. V and J are TRBV6-5 and TRBJ2-4, with TRBD1 matching 7 bases. The CDR3 runs 13 residues. The germline V gene encodes CDR1 MNHEY and CDR2 SVGAGI. The CDR3: CASGQDQGNIQNF. The DNA of the CDR3 is TGTGCCAGCGGACAGGACCAAGGGAACATTCAGAACTTC.

This clonotype was detected once. The chain joins TRBV11-2 to TRBJ2-5; possible D gene TRBD2, 6 bases. The ends were cut back, 6 bases at V and 5 bases at J, with 10 bases in the middle. This CDR3 region has 12 residues. Germline V gene sequence: CDR1 SGHAT, CDR2 FQNNGV. The chain's CDR3 is CASRLGGETQYF. The CDR3 region has the DNA TGTGCCAGCAGGCTTGGAGGGGAGACCCAGTACTTC.

This clonotype has just one count. Being one base from a much bigger clone, this may be a read error. The chain links TRBV4-3 to TRBJ2-1; 9 nucleotides agree with TRBD2. Germline trimming cut 6 bases from V and 2 bases from J; bases unmatched to any gene: 8. Germline V gives CDR1 LGHNA, CDR2 YSLEER. The CDR3 is 16 amino acids. The CDR3 sequence is CASSEACGGAYNEQFF. CDR3 in DNA: TGCGCCAGCAGTGAGGCTTGCGGGGGGGCCTACAATGAGCAGTTCTTC.

The chain links TRBV13 to TRBJ1-6; D remains ambiguous. Germline lookup yields CDR1 PRHDT and CDR2 FYEKMQ (reference sequence). The CDR3 extends over 12 amino acids. Trimming cost V 11 bases and J 10 bases, with 15 bases left between them. CDR3 nucleotides: TGTGCCGGCAAGAGGGTAGGCTCACCCCTCCACTTT. Translating it yields CAGKRVGSPLHF.

There are many counts of this clonotype. This chain links TRBV29-1 with TRBJ2-1; D gene uncertain. Per the germline V gene, CDR1 is SQVTM and CDR2 is ANQGSEA. The CDR3 covers 13 residues. V gave up 5 bases and J gave up 6 bases, with 14 bases separating them. CDR3 sequence: CSVLAAVGNEQFF. DNA for the CDR3: TGCAGCGTTCTCGCCGCCGTTGGCAATGAGCAGTTCTTC.

As to this clonotype: Germline and junction disagree at one end, which may indicate a read error. The chain employs TRBV7-9 and TRBJ2-5; D remains unclear. The CDR3 loop spans 14 amino acids. The germline V gene has CDR1 SEHNR and CDR2 FQNEAQ (reference sequence). The CDR3 DNA reads TGTGCCACCAGCTTATCATCGGTGCTAGAGACCCAGTACTTC. Protein sequence: CATSLSSVLETQYF.